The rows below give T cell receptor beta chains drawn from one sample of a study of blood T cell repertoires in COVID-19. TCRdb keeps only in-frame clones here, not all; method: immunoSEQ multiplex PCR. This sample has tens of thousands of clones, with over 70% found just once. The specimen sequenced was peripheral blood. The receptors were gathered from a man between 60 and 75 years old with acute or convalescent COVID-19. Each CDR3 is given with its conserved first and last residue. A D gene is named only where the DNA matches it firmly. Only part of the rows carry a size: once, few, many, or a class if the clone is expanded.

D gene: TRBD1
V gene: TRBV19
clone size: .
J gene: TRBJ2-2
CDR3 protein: CASSVQGSTGELFF
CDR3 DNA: TGTGCCAGTAGTGTACAGGGGTCCACCGGGGAGCTGTTTTTT

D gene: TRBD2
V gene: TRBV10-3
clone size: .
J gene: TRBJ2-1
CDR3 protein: CAISESLAGGDEQFF
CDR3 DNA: TGTGCCATCAGTGAGTCGTTAGCGGGAGGGGATGAGCAGTTCTTC

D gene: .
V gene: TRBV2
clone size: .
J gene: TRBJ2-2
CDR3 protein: CASSVLADTGELFF
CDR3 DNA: TGTGCCAGCAGTGTGTTGGCGGACACCGGGGAGCTGTTTTTT

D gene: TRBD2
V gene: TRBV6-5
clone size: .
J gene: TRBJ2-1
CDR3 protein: CAGRLTSGVEQFF
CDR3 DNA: TGTGCCGGCAGGCTTACTAGCGGGGTTGAGCAGTTCTTC

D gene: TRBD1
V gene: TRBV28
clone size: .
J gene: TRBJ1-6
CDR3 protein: CASSLWTGGALEALHF
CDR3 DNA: TGTGCCAGCAGTCTCTGGACAGGGGGCGCGTTAGAAGCCCTCCACTTT

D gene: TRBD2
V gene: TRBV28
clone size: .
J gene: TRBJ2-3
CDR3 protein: CASSLQAGATDTQYF
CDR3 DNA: TGTGCCAGCAGCCTTCAAGCGGGAGCAACAGATACGCAGTATTTT

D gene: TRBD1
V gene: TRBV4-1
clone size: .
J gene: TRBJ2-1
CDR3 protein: CASSSSPGQGVHEQFF
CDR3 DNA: TGCGCCAGCAGCTCTAGTCCGGGACAGGGGGTCCATGAGCAGTTCTTC

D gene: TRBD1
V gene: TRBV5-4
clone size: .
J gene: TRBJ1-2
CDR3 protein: CASSFPYSGTGRYTF
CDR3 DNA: TGTGCCAGCAGCTTCCCATACTCCGGGACAGGTCGCTACACCTTC

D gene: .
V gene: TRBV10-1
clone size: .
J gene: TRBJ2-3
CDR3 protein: CASSDFLPGTGGTDTQYF
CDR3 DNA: TGCGCCAGCAGTGACTTCCTTCCCGGGACTGGAGGAACAGATACGCAGTATTTT

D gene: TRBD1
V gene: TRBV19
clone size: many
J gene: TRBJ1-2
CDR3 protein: CASSTWDREIYGYTF
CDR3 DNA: TGTGCCAGTAGTACCTGGGACAGGGAGATCTATGGCTACACCTTC

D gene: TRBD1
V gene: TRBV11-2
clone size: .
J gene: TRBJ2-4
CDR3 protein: CASSPGTGDVKNIQYF
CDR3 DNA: TGTGCCAGCAGCCCCGGGACAGGGGATGTCAAAAACATTCAGTACTTC

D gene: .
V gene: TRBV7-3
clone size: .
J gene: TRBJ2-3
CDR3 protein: CASSLQGTDTQYF
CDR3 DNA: TGTGCCAGCAGCTTACAGGGAACAGATACGCAGTATTTT

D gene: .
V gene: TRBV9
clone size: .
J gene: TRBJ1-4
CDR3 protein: CASSLLGANEKLFF
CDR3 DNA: TGTGCCAGCAGCCTCCTCGGTGCTAATGAAAAACTGTTTTTT

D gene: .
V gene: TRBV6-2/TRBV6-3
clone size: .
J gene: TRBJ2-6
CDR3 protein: CASSANKRGSGANVLTF
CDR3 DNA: TGTGCCAGCAGCGCTAACAAACGGGGATCTGGGGCCAACGTCCTGACTTTC

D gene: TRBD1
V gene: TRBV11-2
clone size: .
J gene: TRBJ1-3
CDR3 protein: CASSSTGGNIGNTIYF
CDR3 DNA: TGTGCCAGCAGCTCTACAGGGGGCAATATTGGAAACACCATATATTTT

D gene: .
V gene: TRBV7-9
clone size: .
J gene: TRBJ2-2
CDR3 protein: CASTGTVNTGELFF
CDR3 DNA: TGTGCCAGCACCGGGACTGTGAACACCGGGGAGCTGTTTTTT

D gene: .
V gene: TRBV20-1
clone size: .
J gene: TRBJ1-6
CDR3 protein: CSASQALTDSYNSPLHF
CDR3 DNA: TGCAGTGCTAGTCAGGCCCTCACGGACTCCTATAATTCACCCCTCCACTTT

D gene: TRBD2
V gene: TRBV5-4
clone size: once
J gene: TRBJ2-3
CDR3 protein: CASSLQRTRTDTQYF
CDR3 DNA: TGTGCCAGCAGCTTGCAGAGGACTAGGACAGATACGCAGTATTTT

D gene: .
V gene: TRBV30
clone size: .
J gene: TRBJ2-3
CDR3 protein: CAWSVQQITDTQYF
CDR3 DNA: TGTGCCTGGAGTGTGCAACAGATCACAGATACGCAGTATTTT

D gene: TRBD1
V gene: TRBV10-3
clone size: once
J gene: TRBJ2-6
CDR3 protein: CAITRGDSGANVLTF
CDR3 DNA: TGTGCCATCACGAGAGGGGACAGTGGGGCCAACGTCCTGACTTTC

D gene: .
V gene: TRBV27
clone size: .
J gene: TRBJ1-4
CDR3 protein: CASSLWGGRLTNEKLFF
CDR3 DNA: TGTGCCAGCAGTTTATGGGGGGGGCGCCTGACTAATGAAAAACTGTTTTTT

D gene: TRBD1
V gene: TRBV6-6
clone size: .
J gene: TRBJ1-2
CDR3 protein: CASSPDRGGYGYTF
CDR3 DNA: TGTGCCAGCAGCCCCGACAGGGGAGGATATGGCTACACCTTC

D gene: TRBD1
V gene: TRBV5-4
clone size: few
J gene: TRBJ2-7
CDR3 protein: CASSLDRGREQYF
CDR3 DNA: TGTGCCAGCAGCTTGGACAGGGGGAGAGAGCAGTACTTC

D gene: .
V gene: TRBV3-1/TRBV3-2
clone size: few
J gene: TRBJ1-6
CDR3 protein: CASSRGSGLNSPLHF
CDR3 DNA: TGTGCCAGCAGCCGAGGTAGCGGCCTTAATTCACCCCTCCACTTT

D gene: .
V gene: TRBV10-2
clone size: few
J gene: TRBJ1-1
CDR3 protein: CASSVTGNTEAFF
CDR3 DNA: TGCGCCAGCAGTGTGACAGGTAACACTGAAGCTTTCTTT

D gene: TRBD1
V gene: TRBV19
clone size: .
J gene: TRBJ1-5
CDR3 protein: CASSADRERTQPQHF
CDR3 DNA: TGTGCCAGTAGTGCGGACAGGGAGCGGACTCAGCCCCAGCATTTT

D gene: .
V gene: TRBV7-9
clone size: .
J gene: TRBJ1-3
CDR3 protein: CASSQGLIGNTIYF
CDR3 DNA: TGTGCCAGCAGTCAGGGGCTTATCGGAAACACCATATATTTT

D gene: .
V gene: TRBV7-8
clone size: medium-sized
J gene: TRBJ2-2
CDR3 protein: CASSLEEGQTGELFF
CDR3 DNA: TGTGCCAGCAGCTTAGAGGAGGGCCAAACCGGGGAGCTGTTTTTT

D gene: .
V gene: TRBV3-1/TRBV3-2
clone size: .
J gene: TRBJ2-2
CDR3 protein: CASRGLGDTGELFF
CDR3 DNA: TGTGCCAGCAGGGGCCTCGGGGACACCGGGGAGCTGTTTTTT

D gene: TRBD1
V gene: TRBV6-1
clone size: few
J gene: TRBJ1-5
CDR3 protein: CASSEGQNQPQHF
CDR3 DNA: TGTGCCAGCAGTGAGGGACAGAATCAGCCCCAGCATTTT

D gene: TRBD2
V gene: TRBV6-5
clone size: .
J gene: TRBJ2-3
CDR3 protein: CASLAGGGTDTQYF
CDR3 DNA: TGTGCCAGCCTAGCGGGGGGAGGGACAGATACGCAGTATTTT

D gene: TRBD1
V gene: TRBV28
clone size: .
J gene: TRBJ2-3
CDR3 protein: CASSSLTGIPDTQYF
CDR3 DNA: TGTGCCAGCAGTTCCCTGACAGGGATCCCAGATACGCAGTATTTT

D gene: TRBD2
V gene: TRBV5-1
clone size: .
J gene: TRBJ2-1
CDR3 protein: CASSLDGGLGVF
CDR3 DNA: TGCGCCAGCAGCTTGGATGGGGGACTAGGTGTCTTC

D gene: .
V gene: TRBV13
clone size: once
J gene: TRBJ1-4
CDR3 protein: CASRVLARNEKLFF
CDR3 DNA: TGTGCCAGCAGGGTTTTAGCCCGTAATGAAAAACTGTTTTTT

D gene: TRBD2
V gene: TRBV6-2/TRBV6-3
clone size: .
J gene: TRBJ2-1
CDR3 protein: CASSSSGEYNEQFF
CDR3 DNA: TGTGCCAGCAGTTCGAGCGGGGAGTACAATGAGCAGTTCTTC

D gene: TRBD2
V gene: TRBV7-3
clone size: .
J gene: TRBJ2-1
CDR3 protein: CASSPDLAGLQNEQFF
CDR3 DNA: TGTGCCAGCAGCCCTGACTTAGCGGGATTGCAGAATGAGCAGTTCTTC

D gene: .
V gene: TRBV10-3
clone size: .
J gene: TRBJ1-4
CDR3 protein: CAISDSGLNEKLFF
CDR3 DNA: TGTGCCATCAGTGATTCCGGGTTGAATGAAAAACTGTTTTTT

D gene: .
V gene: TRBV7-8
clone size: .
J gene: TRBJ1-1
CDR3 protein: CASSLGGVQSYAFF
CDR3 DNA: TGTGCCAGCAGCTTAGGGGGGGTCCAATCGTATGCTTTCTTT

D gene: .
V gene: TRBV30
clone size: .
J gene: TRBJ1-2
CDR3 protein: CAWSVGTAEDYGYTF
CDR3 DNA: TGTGCCTGGAGTGTGGGAACAGCGGAGGACTATGGCTACACCTTC

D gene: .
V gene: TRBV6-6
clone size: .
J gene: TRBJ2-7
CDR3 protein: CASSYGLQPYEQYF
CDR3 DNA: TGTGCCAGCAGTTACGGGCTACAACCCTACGAGCAGTACTTC

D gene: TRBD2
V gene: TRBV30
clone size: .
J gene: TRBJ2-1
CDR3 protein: CAWTSGGAGSKEQFF
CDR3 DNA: TGTGCCTGGACTAGCGGGGGGGCCGGGTCCAAAGAGCAGTTCTTC

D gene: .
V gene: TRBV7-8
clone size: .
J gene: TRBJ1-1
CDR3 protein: CASSYVGGGTEAFF
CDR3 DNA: TGTGCCAGCAGCTACGTAGGGGGGGGAACTGAAGCTTTCTTT

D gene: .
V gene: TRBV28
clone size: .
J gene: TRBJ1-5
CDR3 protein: CASSLSQDGFNQPQHF
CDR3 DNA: TGTGCCAGCAGTTTATCCCAGGATGGATTCAATCAGCCCCAGCATTTT

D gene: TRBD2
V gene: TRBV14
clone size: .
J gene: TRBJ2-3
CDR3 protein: CASSQVGLAGQSLYF
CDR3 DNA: TGTGCCAGCAGCCAAGTGGGACTAGCGGGACAATCTTTGTATTTT

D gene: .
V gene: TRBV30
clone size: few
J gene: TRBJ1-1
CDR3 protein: CAWSVQVVSEAFF
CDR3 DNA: TGTGCCTGGAGTGTACAGGTCGTATCTGAAGCTTTCTTT